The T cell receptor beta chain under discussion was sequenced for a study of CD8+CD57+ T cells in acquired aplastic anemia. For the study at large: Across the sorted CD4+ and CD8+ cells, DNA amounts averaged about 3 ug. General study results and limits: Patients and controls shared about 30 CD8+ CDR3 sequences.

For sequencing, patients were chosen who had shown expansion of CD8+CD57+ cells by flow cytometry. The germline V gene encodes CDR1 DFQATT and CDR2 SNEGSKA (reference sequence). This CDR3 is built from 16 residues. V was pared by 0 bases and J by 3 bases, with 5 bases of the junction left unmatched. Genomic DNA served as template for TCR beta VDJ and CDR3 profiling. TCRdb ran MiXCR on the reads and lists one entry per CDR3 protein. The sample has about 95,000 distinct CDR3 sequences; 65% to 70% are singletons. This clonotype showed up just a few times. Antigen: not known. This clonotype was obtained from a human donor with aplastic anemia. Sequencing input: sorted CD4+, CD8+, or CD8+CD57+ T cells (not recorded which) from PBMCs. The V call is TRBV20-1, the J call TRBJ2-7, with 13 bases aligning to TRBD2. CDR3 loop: CSAREGLAGDIYEQYF. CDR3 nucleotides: TGCAGTGCTAGAGAAGGACTAGCGGGGGATATCTACGAGCAGTACTTC.